This TCR beta chain was identified during a study of regulatory T cells in long-lasting Graves disease. This clonotype was observed a handful of times. Time point in this sample: newly diagnosed GD, antithyroid drugs for less than 3 months. RNA isolated from PBMCs was used to make the TCR library. iRepertoire HTBI primers and Arm-PCR of CDR3 regions built TCR beta libraries. TCRdb re-derived calls from the multiplex PCR reads in MiXCR, one entry per CDR3 protein. This table holds 580,000 or so distinct CDR3 sequences, about 15% found once. Germline V gene sequence: CDR1 DFQATT, CDR2 SNEGSKA (reference sequence). V shed 7 bases, J shed 5 bases, and the junction held 2 bases outside the gene matches. The length of the CDR3 is 12 residues. The sample also formed part of further work on T cells in Graves' hyperthyroidism and ophthalmopathy. That report notes: Blood also showed most of the thyroid clonotypes that were expanded above 0.001.

The chain carries TRBV20-1 and TRBJ1-4; 9 nucleotides line up with TRBD1. Sequenced material: peripheral blood mononuclear cells (PBMCs), taken at new diagnosis, from a patient treated with antithyroid drugs. The TCR comes from a man between 18 and 29 years old with Graves disease. DNA of the CDR3: TGCAGTGGGGGGACAGGGAATGAAAAACTGTTTTTT. Translation: CSGGTGNEKLFF.